Ten or more counts support the clone carrying this T cell receptor beta chain. Investigators amplified TCR beta CDR3 regions from RNA transcripts. First-round RT-PCR employed HTBI primers, with a second-round multiplex PCR after it. TCRdb called the multiplex PCR reads again in MiXCR, with one record for every CDR3 protein. The repertoire has 560,000 or so distinct CDR3 sequences, less than 40% of them found once; the top ten carry about 4.2%. This specimen comes from a study of Graves' ophthalmopathy and Graves' hyperthyroidism. Trimming removed 4 bases at V and 0 bases at J, with 15 bases between. This CDR3 comprises 16 residues.

The TCR comes from an adult man with Graves' hyperthyroidism. This chain uses TRBV12-3 or TRBV12-4 with TRBJ1-1; a weak D match, TRBD1 (5 bases). Sequences were obtained from peripheral blood or thyroid tissue (not recorded which). The CDR3 reads CASSSLAGHLNTEAFF. The CDR3 region has the DNA TGTGCCAGCAGTTCCCTAGCGGGGCACTTGAACACTGAAGCTTTCTTT.